The 5 T cell receptor beta chains below were found in one sample sequenced in a study of vaccination and CD4 T cells after COVID-19. These TCRs are of unknown antigen specificity. Sequencing of cultured CD4+ T cell DNA used the Oncomine TCR Beta short-read assay. TCRdb re-called the PCR reads through MiXCR, storing one row per CDR3 protein. The sample holds 9,000 to 15,000 distinct CDR3 sequences; around 64% are singletons and the top ten take 14%. Treatment specified: roughly 10-day PBMC culture with coronavirus spike peptide pools or control peptides (ViraFEST assay). Sequencing was performed on CD4+ T cells from blood, cultured in vitro. The receptors come from a human donor who had recovered from COVID-19.

This clonotype appeared once. The genes are TRBV11-3 and TRBJ2-7, with TRBD2 as a possible D gene (5 bases). The CDR3 totals 12 residues. With 4 bases removed from V and 7 bases from J, the gap between germline ends came to 11 bases. CDR1 is SGHNT, CDR2 YENEEA, per germline. CDR3 protein: CASSYSAGEQYF. The CDR3 DNA is TGTGCCAGCAGCTATAGCGCTGGTGAGCAGTACTTC.

The chain joins TRBV5-4 to TRBJ2-3; D gene ambiguous. Per germline, CDR1 SGHNT and CDR2 YYREEE (reference sequence). The CDR3 covers 15 residues. V lost 0 bases, J lost 1 base, and 9 bases lay in between. The CDR3 sequence: CASSLEQTRTDTQYF. The DNA of the CDR3 is TGTGCCAGCAGCTTGGAACAGACCCGCACAGATACGCAGTATTTT.

V usage is TRBV7-3 and J usage is TRBJ1-1, with a weak D call TRBD1 (5 bases). V dropped 1 base and J dropped 1 base, with 7 bases sitting between them. This CDR3 has 14 amino acids. Germline V gene lookup returns CDR1 SGHTA and CDR2 FQGTGA. The CDR3 bases are TGTGCCAGCAGCTTAAGCGACAGGAACACTGAAGCTTTCTTT. Its protein is CASSLSDRNTEAFF.

V usage is TRBV19 and J usage is TRBJ2-1, with 7 bases fitting TRBD2. V lost 3 bases and J lost 6; bases outside the gene matches: 5. CDR3 length equals 14 residues. Germline loops: CDR1 LNHDA, CDR2 SQIVND (reference sequence). In nucleotides, the CDR3 is TGTGCCAGTAGTATGGGGAGGGCTGGCAATGAGCAGTTCTTC. Translation: CASSMGRAGNEQFF.

This sequence joins TRBV7-2 and TRBJ1-1; no definite D call. This CDR3 contains 15 residues. Trimming removed 7 bases from V and 2 bases from J, with 17 bases in between. CDR1 and CDR2 from the germline V gene are SGHTA and FQGNSA. CDR3 nucleotides: TGTGCCAGCACCCCCTTACGTCAGGCCAACACTGAAGCTTTCTTT. Its protein product is CASTPLRQANTEAFF.